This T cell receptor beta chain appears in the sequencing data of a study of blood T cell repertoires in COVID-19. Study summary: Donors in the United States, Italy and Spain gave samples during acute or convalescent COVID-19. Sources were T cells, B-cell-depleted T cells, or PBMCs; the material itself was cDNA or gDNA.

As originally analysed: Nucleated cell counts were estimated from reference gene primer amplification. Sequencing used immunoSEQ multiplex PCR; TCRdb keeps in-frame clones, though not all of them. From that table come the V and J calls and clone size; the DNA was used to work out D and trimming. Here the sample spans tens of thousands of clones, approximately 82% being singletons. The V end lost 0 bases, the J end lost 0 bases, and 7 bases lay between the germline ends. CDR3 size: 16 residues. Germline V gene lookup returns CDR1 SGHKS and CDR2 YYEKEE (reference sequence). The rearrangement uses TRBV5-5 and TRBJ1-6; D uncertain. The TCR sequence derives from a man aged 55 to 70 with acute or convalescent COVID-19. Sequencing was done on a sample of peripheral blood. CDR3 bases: TGTGCCAGCAGCTTGGACAGTATCTCCTATAATTCACCCCTCCACTTT. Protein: CASSLDSISYNSPLHF. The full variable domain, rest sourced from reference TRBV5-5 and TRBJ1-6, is DAGVTQSPTHLIKTRGQQVTLRCSPISGHKSVSWYQQVLGQGPQFIFQYYEKEERGRGNFPDRFSARQFPNYSSELNVNALLLGDSALYLCASSLDSISYNSPLHFGNGTRLTVT.